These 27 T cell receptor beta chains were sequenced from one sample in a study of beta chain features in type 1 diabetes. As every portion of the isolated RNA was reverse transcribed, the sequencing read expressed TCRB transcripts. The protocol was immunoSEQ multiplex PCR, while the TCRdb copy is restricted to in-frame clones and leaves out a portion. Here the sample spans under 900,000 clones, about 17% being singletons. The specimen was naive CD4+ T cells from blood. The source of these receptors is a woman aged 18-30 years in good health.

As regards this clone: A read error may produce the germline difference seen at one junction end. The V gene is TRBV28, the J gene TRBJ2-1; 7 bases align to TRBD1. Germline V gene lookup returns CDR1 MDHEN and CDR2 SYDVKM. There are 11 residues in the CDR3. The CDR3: CAIGGYNAQFF. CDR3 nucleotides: TGTGCCATAGGGGGCTACAATGCGCAGTTCTTC.

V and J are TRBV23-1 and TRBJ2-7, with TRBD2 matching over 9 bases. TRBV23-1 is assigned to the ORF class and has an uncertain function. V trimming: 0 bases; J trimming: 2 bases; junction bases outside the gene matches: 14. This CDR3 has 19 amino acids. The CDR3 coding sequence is TGCGCCAGCAGTCAATCGGAATGTATTGTAGCGGGAGTTCCCTACGAGCAGTACTTC. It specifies CASSQSECIVAGVPYEQYF.

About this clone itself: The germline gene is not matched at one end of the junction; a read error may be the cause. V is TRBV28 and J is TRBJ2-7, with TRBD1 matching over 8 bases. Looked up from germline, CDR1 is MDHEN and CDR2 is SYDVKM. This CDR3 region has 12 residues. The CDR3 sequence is CASWSGSGQENF. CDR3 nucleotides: TGTGCCAGCTGGAGCGGTTCGGGACAGGAGAACTTC.

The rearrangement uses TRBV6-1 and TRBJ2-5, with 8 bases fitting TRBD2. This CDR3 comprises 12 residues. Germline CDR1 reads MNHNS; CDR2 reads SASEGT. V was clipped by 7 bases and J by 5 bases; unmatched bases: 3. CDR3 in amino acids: CASKPGGETQYF. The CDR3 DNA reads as TGTGCCAGCAAGCCGGGAGGGGAGACCCAGTACTTC.

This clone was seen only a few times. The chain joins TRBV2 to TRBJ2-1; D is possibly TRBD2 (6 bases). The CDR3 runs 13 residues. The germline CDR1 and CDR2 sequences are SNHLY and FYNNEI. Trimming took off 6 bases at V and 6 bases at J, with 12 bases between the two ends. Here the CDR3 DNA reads TGTGCCAGCAGCGCGTCCGGGGGCAATGAGCAGTTCTTC. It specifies CASSASGGNEQFF.

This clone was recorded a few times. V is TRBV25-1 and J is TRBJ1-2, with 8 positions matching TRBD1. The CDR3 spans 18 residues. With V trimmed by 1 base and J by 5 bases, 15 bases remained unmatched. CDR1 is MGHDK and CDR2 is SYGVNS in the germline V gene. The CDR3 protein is CASSEFLGQGAGGYGYTF. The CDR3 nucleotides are TGTGCCAGCAGTGAATTCCTCGGGCAGGGGGCTGGTGGTTATGGCTACACCTTC.

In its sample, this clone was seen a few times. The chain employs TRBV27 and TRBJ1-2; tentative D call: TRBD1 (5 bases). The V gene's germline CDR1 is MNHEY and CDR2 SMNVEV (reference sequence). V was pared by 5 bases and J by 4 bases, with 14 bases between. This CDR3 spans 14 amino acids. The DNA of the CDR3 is TGTGCCAGCAGTCAACAGCGGACAACCTATGGCTACACCTTC. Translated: CASSQQRTTYGYTF.

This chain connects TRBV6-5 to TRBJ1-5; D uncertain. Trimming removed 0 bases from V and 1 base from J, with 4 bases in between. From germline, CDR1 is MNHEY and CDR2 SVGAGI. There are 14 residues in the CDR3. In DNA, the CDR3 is TGTGCCAGCAGTTACTCGCAAAGCAATCAGCCCCAGCATTTT. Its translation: CASSYSQSNQPQHF.

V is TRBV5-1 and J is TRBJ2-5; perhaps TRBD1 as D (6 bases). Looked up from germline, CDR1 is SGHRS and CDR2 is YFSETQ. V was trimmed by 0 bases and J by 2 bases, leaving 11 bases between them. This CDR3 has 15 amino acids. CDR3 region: CASSLGGDRQETQYF. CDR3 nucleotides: TGCGCCAGCAGCTTGGGAGGTGACAGGCAAGAGACCCAGTACTTC.

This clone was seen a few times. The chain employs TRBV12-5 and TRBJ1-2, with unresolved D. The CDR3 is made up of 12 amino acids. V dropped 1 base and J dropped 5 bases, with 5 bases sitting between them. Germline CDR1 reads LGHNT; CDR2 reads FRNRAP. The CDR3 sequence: CASGLGRYGYTF. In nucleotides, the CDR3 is TGTGCTAGTGGTTTGGGGCGATATGGCTACACCTTC. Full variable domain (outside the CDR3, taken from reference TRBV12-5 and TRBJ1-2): DARVTQTPRHKVTEMGQEVTMRCQPILGHNTVFWYRQTMMQGLELLAYFRNRAPLDDSGMPKDRFSAEMPDATLATLKIQPSEPRDSAVYFCASGLGRYGYTFGSGTRLTVV.

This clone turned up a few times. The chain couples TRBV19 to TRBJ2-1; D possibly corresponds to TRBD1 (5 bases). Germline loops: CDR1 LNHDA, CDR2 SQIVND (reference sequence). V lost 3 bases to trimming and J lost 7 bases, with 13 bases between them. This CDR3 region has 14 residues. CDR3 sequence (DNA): TGTGCCAGTAGTATTGAAGAAAGGGGTAATGAGCAGTTCTTC. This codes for CASSIEERGNEQFF.

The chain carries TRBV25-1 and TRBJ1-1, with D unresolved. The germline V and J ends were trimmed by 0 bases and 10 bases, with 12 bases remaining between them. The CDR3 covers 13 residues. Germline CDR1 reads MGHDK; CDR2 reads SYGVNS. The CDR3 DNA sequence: TGTGCCAGCAGTGAATATATGGGAAGTGTAGCTTTCTTT. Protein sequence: CASSEYMGSVAFF.

DNA of the CDR3: TGTGCCAGCAGCTCCTTCTTGCGGGGATCCACAGATACGCAGTATTTT. Protein product: CASSSFLRGSTDTQYF. The rearrangement links TRBV7-9 to TRBJ2-3; TRBD2 is a possible D gene (6 bases). CDR3 length: 16 residues. Deletions cut 4 bases from V and 2 bases from J, with 16 bases between. Germline V CDR1 and CDR2: SEHNR, FQNEAQ (reference sequence).

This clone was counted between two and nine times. CDR3 amino acids: CSVVNSGNTIYF. The CDR3 DNA reads TGCAGCGTTGTGAACTCTGGAAACACCATATATTTT. The chain uses TRBV29-1 and TRBJ1-3; D uncertain. Germline lookup yields CDR1 SQVTM and CDR2 ANQGSEA. V was trimmed by 4 bases and J by 0 bases, leaving 4 bases between them. The CDR3 is 12 residues long. The whole variable domain, filled in from reference TRBV29-1 and TRBJ1-3, reads SAVISQKPSRDICQRGTSLTIQCQVDSQVTMMFWYRQQPGQSLTLIATANQGSEATYESGFVIDKFPISRPNLTFSTLTVSNMSPEDSSIYLCSVVNSGNTIYFGEGSWLTVV.

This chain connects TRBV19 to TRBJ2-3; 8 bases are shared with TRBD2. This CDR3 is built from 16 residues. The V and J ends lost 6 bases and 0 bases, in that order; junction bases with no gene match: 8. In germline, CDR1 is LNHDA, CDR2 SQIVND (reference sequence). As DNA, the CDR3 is TGTGCCAGTAGGGTAGTAGCGGGATCGAGCACAGATACGCAGTATTTT. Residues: CASRVVAGSSTDTQYF.

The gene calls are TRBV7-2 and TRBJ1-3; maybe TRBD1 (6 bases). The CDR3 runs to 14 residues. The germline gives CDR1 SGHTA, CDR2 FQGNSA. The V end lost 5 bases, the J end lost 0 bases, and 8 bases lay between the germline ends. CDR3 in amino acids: CASSGQPSGNTIYF. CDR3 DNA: TGTGCCAGCAGCGGACAGCCCTCTGGAAACACCATATATTTT. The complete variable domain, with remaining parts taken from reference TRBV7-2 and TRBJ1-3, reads GAGVSQSPSNKVTEKGKDVELRCDPISGHTALYWYRQSLGQGLEFLIYFQGNSAPDKSGLPSDRFSAERTGGSVSTLTIQRTQQEDSAVYLCASSGQPSGNTIYFGEGSWLTVV.

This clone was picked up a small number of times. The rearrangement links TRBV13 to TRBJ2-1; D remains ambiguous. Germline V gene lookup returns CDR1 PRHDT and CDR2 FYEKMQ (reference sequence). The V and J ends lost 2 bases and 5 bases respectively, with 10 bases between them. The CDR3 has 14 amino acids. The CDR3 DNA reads TGTGCCAGCAGCTTATTTCATCCACACAATGAGCAGTTCTTC. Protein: CASSLFHPHNEQFF.

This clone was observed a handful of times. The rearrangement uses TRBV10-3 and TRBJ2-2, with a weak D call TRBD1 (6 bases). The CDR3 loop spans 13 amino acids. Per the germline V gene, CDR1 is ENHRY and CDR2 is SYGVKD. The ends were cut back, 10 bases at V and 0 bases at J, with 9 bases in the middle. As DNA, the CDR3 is TGTGCCACCGGGACACCGAACACCGGGGAGCTGTTTTTT. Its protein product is CATGTPNTGELFF.

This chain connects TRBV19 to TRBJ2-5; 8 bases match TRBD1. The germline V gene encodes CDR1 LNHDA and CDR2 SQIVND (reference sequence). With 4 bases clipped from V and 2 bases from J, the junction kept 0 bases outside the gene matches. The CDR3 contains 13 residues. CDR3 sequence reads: CASSRDRQETQYF. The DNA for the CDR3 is TGTGCCAGTAGTAGGGACAGGCAAGAGACCCAGTACTTC.

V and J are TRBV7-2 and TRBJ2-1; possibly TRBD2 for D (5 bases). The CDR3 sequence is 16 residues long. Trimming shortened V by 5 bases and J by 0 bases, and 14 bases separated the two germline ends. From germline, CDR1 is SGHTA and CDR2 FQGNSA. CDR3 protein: CASSHVRGSSYNEQFF. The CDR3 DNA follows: TGTGCCAGCAGCCACGTACGGGGTAGCTCCTACAATGAGCAGTTCTTC.

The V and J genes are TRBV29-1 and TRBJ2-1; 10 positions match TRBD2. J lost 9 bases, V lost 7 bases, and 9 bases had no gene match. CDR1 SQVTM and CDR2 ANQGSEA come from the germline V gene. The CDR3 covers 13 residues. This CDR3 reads CSAPLAGVGEQFF. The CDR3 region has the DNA TGCAGCGCACCTCTAGCGGGAGTGGGTGAGCAGTTCTTC.

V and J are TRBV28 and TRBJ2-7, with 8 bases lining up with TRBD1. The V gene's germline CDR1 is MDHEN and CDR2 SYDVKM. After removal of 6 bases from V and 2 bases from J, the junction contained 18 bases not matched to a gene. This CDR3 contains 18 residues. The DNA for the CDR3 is TGTGCCAGCAGCACCAGCAGGGGGCGCATCGTTGGTGCCTACGAGCAGTACTTC. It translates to CASSTSRGRIVGAYEQYF.

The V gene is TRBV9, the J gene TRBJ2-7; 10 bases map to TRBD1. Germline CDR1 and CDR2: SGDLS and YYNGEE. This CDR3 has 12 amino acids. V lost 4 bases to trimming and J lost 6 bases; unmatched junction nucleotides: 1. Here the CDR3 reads CASSRDRGEQYF. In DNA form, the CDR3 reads TGTGCCAGCAGCCGGGACAGGGGCGAGCAGTACTTC.

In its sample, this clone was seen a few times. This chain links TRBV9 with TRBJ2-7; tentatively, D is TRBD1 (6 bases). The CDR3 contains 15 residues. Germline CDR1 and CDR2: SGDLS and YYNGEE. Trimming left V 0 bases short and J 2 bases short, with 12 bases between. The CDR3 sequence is CASSVGTALAYEQYF. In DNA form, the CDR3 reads TGTGCCAGCAGCGTAGGGACAGCCCTTGCCTACGAGCAGTACTTC.

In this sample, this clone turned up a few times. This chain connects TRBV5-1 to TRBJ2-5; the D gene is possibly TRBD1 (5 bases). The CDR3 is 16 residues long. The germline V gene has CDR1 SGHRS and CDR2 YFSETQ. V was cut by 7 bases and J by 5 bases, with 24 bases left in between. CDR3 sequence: CASDFGWAGNLETQYF. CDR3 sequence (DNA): TGCGCCAGCGACTTCGGTTGGGCAGGGAATTTGGAGACCCAGTACTTC.

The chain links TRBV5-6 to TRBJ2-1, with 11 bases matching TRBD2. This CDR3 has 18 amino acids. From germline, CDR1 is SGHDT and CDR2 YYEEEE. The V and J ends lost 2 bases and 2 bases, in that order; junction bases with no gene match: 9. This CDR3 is CASSFFSGRVITYNEQFF. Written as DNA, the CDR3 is TGTGCCAGCAGCTTTTTTAGCGGGAGGGTTATCACCTACAATGAGCAGTTCTTC.

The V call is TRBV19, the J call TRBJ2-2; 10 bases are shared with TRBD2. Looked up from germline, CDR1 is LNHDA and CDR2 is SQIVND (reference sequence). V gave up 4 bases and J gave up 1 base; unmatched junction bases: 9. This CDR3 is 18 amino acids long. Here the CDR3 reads CASSKAPTSGMNTGELFF. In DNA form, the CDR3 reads TGTGCCAGTAGTAAGGCCCCAACTAGCGGGATGAACACCGGGGAGCTGTTTTTT.